The 27 T cell receptor beta chains listed next were all sequenced from one sample in a study of T-cell reconstitution after alpha-beta-depleted transplantation in children. This sample's TCRbeta library carried unique molecular identifier barcodes. TCRdb redid the calling of the PCR reads with MiXCR, one entry per CDR3 protein. The sample lists some 300,000 distinct CDR3 sequences, 10% occurring once. The source material was PBMCs, sampled before TCRalphabeta/CD19-depleted stem cell transplant. These receptors were taken from a boy less than two years old with acute myeloid leukemia, due to receive a stem cell transplant.

The table lists this clonotype with many counts. The rearrangement joins TRBV9 to TRBJ1-2; perhaps TRBD1 as D (5 bases). This CDR3 has 16 amino acids. Germline CDR1 and CDR2: SGDLS and YYNGEE. V was cut by 0 bases and J by 7 bases, with 19 bases left in between. In DNA, the CDR3 is TGTGCCAGCAGCGTAGCTAGCGGCAGGGAGTCTGGTGGCTACACCTTC. Protein product: CASSVASGRESGGYTF. The full variable domain, its missing parts supplied by reference TRBV9 and TRBJ1-2, is DSGVTQTPKHLITATGQRVTLRCSPRSGDLSVYWYQQSLDQGLQFLIQYYNGEERAKGNILERFSAQQFPDLHSELNLSSLELGDSALYFCASSVASGRESGGYTFGSGTRLTVV.

Ten or more counts support this clonotype. V gene TRBV5-1 combines with J gene TRBJ1-2, with TRBD1 matching over 7 bases. V lost 1 base and J lost 5; bases outside the gene matches: 8. The CDR3 loop spans 15 amino acids. The germline V gene has CDR1 SGHRS and CDR2 YFSETQ. CDR3 sequence (DNA): TGCGCCAGCAGCTTGCAGGAGGGGGCCTTTTATGGCTACACCTTC. Translating it yields CASSLQEGAFYGYTF.

This clonotype occurred a few times. This chain joins TRBV27 and TRBJ2-5, with 10 bases identical to TRBD1. V was clipped by 6 bases and J by 4 bases; unmatched bases: 5. The CDR3 loop spans 14 amino acids. Germline CDR1 is MNHEY and CDR2 is SMNVEV (reference sequence). This CDR3 reads CASSPTGGRETQYF. In DNA, the CDR3 is TGTGCCAGCAGCCCGACAGGGGGCAGAGAGACCCAGTACTTC.

This clonotype was detected a few times. The rearrangement links TRBV3-1 to TRBJ2-3; 7 nucleotides align to TRBD2. Per the germline V gene, CDR1 is LGHDT and CDR2 is YNNKEL (reference sequence). V was pared by 6 bases and J by 2 bases, with 17 bases of the junction left unmatched. CDR3 length: 18 residues. DNA of the CDR3: TGTGCCAGCAGTCATCGACAGCTTTACCGGGACTACACAGATACGCAGTATTTT. This encodes CASSHRQLYRDYTDTQYF.

V and J are TRBV12-3 or TRBV12-4 and TRBJ2-6, with D unclear. V lost 6 bases, J lost 4 bases, and 10 bases lay in between. This CDR3 contains 14 residues. The CDR3 loop is CASRYSAGANVLTF. The CDR3 nucleotides read TGTGCCAGCAGATACAGTGCAGGGGCCAACGTCCTGACTTTC.

This clonotype has ten or more counts. The rearrangement uses TRBV25-1 and TRBJ2-2; D gene unclear. This CDR3 is built from 15 residues. From germline, CDR1 is MGHDK and CDR2 SYGVNS. Trimming removed 0 bases from V and 1 base from J, with 6 bases in between. The chain's CDR3 is CASSEYARNTGELFF. Here the CDR3 DNA reads TGTGCCAGCAGTGAATATGCCAGGAACACCGGGGAGCTGTTTTTT.

This clonotype was counted many times. The chain carries TRBV27 and TRBJ2-3; D is unclear. The CDR3 sequence is 14 residues long. The V gene's germline CDR1 is MNHEY and CDR2 SMNVEV (reference sequence). Trimming removed 4 bases from V and 1 base from J, with 9 bases in between. CDR3 residues: CASSSRARTDTQYF. CDR3 bases: TGTGCCAGCAGTTCCCGGGCGCGCACAGATACGCAGTATTTT.

In its sample, this clonotype was seen many times. The chain joins TRBV4-3 to TRBJ2-1; D call uncertain. Germline V gene sequence: CDR1 LGHNA, CDR2 YSLEER. Trimming took 0 bases from V and 2 from J, leaving 2 bases between them. The CDR3 has 13 residues. This CDR3 is CASSQDAYNEQFF. CDR3 DNA sequence: TGCGCCAGCAGCCAAGATGCCTACAATGAGCAGTTCTTC.

This clonotype was recorded at least ten times. The chain employs TRBV7-2 and TRBJ2-1, with 14 bases lining up with TRBD2. Losses at the gene ends were 5 bases for V and 4 bases for J; bases not matched to a gene: 4. The CDR3 runs 16 residues. Germline values: CDR1 SGHTA, CDR2 FQGNSA. CDR3 sequence reads: CASSPRTSGRYNEQFF. The DNA for the CDR3 is TGTGCCAGCAGCCCACGGACTAGCGGGAGGTACAATGAGCAGTTCTTC.

This clonotype came up many times. V usage is TRBV20-1 and J usage is TRBJ2-3; no clear D gene. CDR3 length: 11 amino acids. The ends were cut back, 3 bases at V and 8 bases at J, with 9 bases in the middle. The germline gives CDR1 DFQATT, CDR2 SNEGSKA (reference sequence). The CDR3 region is CSARSYRTQYF. The DNA of the CDR3 is TGCAGTGCTAGGTCCTACCGTACGCAGTATTTT.

This clonotype was seen many times. The rearrangement links TRBV19 to TRBJ2-2; TRBD2 might be the D (5 bases). CDR3 length: 13 residues. Germline CDR1 is LNHDA and CDR2 is SQIVND (reference sequence). Trimming cost V 3 bases and J 4 bases, with 6 bases left between them. The CDR3 DNA is TGTGCCAGTAGTATTCTAGCCACCGGGGAGCTGTTTTTT. Its translation: CASSILATGELFF.

This chain connects TRBV20-1 to TRBJ1-1; no firm D call. This CDR3 has 12 amino acids. V was shortened by 5 bases and J by 6 bases, with 13 bases between the two germline ends. CDR1 is DFQATT and CDR2 is SNEGSKA in the germline V gene (reference sequence). CDR3 loop: CSAPPVRAEAFF. In DNA, the CDR3 is TGCAGTGCTCCTCCTGTCCGGGCTGAAGCTTTCTTT.

This clonotype was counted at least ten times. This sequence joins TRBV6-5 and TRBJ2-1; the match to TRBD2 covers 7 bases. Germline lookup yields CDR1 MNHEY and CDR2 SVGAGI. There are 15 residues in the CDR3. V lost 6 bases and J lost 3; bases outside the gene matches: 8. CDR3 amino acids: CASRVVGGIYNEQFF. The CDR3 DNA reads as TGTGCCAGCAGGGTTGTCGGGGGGATCTACAATGAGCAGTTCTTC.

The sample holds many counts of this clonotype. The chain is built from TRBV5-1 and TRBJ2-7; possibly TRBD1 or TRBD2 for D (5 bases each). Deletions cut 3 bases from V and 7 bases from J, with 11 bases between. The CDR3 contains 12 residues. Germline assignment: CDR1 SGHRS and CDR2 YFSETQ. This CDR3 is CASSYGTREQYF. CDR3 in DNA: TGCGCCAGCAGCTATGGGACGCGTGAGCAGTACTTC.

This clonotype turned up a few times. V is TRBV12-3 or TRBV12-4 and J is TRBJ1-4, with 10 positions matching TRBD1. The V segment lost 6 bases and the J segment 3 bases; nucleotides outside the gene matches: 7. This CDR3 contains 16 residues. The CDR3 region has the DNA TGTGCCAGCAGACCGGGACAGGGGCTTTCTAATGAAAAACTGTTTTTT. This encodes CASRPGQGLSNEKLFF.

This clonotype was seen many times. The rearrangement joins TRBV10-3 to TRBJ1-2; possible D gene TRBD1, 5 bases. The CDR3 is 13 residues long. The germline V gene has CDR1 ENHRY and CDR2 SYGVKD. Trimming took off 7 bases at V and 0 bases at J, with 9 bases between the two ends. The CDR3 sequence: CAIKPGPNYGYTF. CDR3 nucleotides: TGTGCCATCAAACCGGGACCTAACTATGGCTACACCTTC.

This clonotype was observed many times. The chain carries TRBV5-1 and TRBJ2-7; TRBD1 matches 11 bases. J was trimmed by 4 bases and V by 4 bases; bases with no gene match: 4. The CDR3 has 14 residues. CDR1 SGHRS and CDR2 YFSETQ come from the germline V gene. The CDR3 protein is CASSLGQGVYEQYF. In DNA, the CDR3 is TGCGCCAGCAGCCTGGGACAGGGGGTTTACGAGCAGTACTTC.

The chain is built from TRBV5-1 and TRBJ2-3; TRBD2 matches 10 bases. In germline, CDR1 is SGHRS, CDR2 YFSETQ. Germline trimming cut 0 bases from V and 2 bases from J; bases unmatched to any gene: 6. There are 17 residues in the CDR3. The CDR3 bases are TGCGCCAGCAGCTTGGAGGCTAGCGGGAGTCCCACAGATACGCAGTATTTT. Protein: CASSLEASGSPTDTQYF.

This clonotype has a handful of counts. This sequence joins TRBV19 and TRBJ2-2; D is perhaps TRBD1 (6 bases). CDR3 length: 15 residues. CDR1 is LNHDA, CDR2 SQIVND, per germline (reference sequence). V lost 7 bases to trimming and J lost 1 base, with 13 bases between them. The CDR3 spells CASKLTGQNTGELFF. The CDR3 bases are TGTGCCAGTAAATTGACAGGCCAGAACACCGGGGAGCTGTTTTTT.

At least ten counts were recorded for this clonotype. The rearrangement uses TRBV6-1 and TRBJ2-1; TRBD2 matches at 8 bases. V lost 6 bases to trimming and J lost 4 bases; unmatched junction nucleotides: 11. Germline values: CDR1 MNHNS, CDR2 SASEGT. The CDR3 is 16 amino acids. CDR3 sequence reads: CASRSSSGLSYNEQFF. The DNA of the CDR3 is TGTGCCAGCAGATCATCTAGCGGGCTATCTTACAATGAGCAGTTCTTC.

This clonotype was seen a few times. The genes are TRBV6-1 and TRBJ2-3, with TRBD1 matching over 7 bases. This CDR3 is built from 16 residues. The V segment lost 5 bases and the J segment 2 bases; nucleotides outside the gene matches: 10. Germline CDR1 is MNHNS and CDR2 is SASEGT. The CDR3 DNA is TGTGCCAGCAGTCCCGTCTGGACAGGAATCACAGATACGCAGTATTTT. It is translated as CASSPVWTGITDTQYF.

This clonotype appeared a few times. The J gene is TRBJ1-2, the V gene TRBV7-8, with 9 nucleotides matching TRBD1. This CDR3 contains 18 residues. Germline V gene lookup returns CDR1 SGHVS and CDR2 FQNEAQ. Trimming took 2 bases from V and 5 from J; bases not matched to a gene: 15. The CDR3 sequence: CASSLTPSGTGFWYGYTF. CDR3 sequence (DNA): TGTGCCAGCAGCTTAACCCCTTCTGGGACAGGGTTTTGGTATGGCTACACCTTC.

This clonotype was counted ten times or more. This chain joins TRBV5-1 and TRBJ2-1; D perhaps matches TRBD1 (6 bases). CDR1 is SGHRS and CDR2 is YFSETQ in the germline V gene. V was pared by 2 bases and J by 3 bases, with 9 bases between. The CDR3 is made up of 14 amino acids. The CDR3: CASSFRDNYNEQFF. CDR3 nucleotide sequence: TGCGCCAGCAGCTTCCGGGACAACTACAATGAGCAGTTCTTC.

This chain uses TRBV6-2 or TRBV6-3 with TRBJ2-7; TRBD2 might be the D (6 bases). The CDR3 totals 21 residues. Deletions cut 0 bases from V and 4 bases from J, with 31 bases between. CDR1 MNHEY and CDR2 SVGEGT come from the germline V gene. DNA for the CDR3: TGTGCCAGCAGTTACTCGAAGGACGTTCTCTTGGGCAGAGAGCGGGCGTACGAGCAGTACTTC. Translating it yields CASSYSKDVLLGRERAYEQYF.

This clonotype was seen many times. The genes are TRBV3-1 and TRBJ1-6; 8 nucleotides line up with TRBD1. This CDR3 region has 15 residues. The J segment lost 7 bases and the V segment lost 1 base, leaving 3 bases of the junction unmatched. Germline CDR1 reads LGHDT; CDR2 reads YNNKEL (reference sequence). Written as DNA, the CDR3 is TGTGCCAGCAGCCAAGTGGACAGGGTGAATTCACCCCTCCACTTT. Translating gives CASSQVDRVNSPLHF.

In this sample, this clonotype turned up many times. The rearrangement links TRBV5-5 to TRBJ2-7; TRBD2 aligns across 7 bases. With 3 bases clipped from V and 4 bases from J, the junction kept 7 bases outside the gene matches. CDR3 length: 14 amino acids. CDR1 and CDR2 (germline): SGHKS, YYEKEE (reference sequence). CDR3 region: CASSSGAGRYEQYF. The CDR3 DNA sequence: TGTGCCAGCAGCTCCGGAGCCGGGAGGTACGAGCAGTACTTC.

The V and J genes are TRBV12-3 or TRBV12-4 and TRBJ2-1; 9 bases align to TRBD1. V trimming: 7 bases; J trimming: 2 bases; junction bases outside the gene matches: 6. The CDR3 has 15 amino acids. CDR3 protein: CASTFRDRAYNEQFF. The CDR3 nucleotides are TGTGCCAGCACCTTCCGGGACAGGGCCTACAATGAGCAGTTCTTC.